This is a list of T cell receptor beta chains from one sample in a study of cytomegalovirus exposure and HLA in healthy donors. Using immunoSEQ multiplex PCR, the repertoire was profiled, and TCRdb retains in-frame clones only, with some absent. The sample carries around 300,000 clones, around 65% recorded once. The specimen was PBMCs. The receptors were sampled from a female donor in good health and CMV-seronegative. Both conserved end residues are part of each CDR3. D genes are given only for firm matches. Clone size, where shown, is once, few, many, or a class for clones that have expanded.

j_call v_call d_call clone_size cdr3_nt cdr3_aa
TRBJ1-2 TRBV2 NA once TGTGCCAGCACCGCAGGTGGGGGCTACACCTTC CASTAGGGYTF
TRBJ1-1 TRBV2 TRBD1 once TGTGCCAGCAGGGACAGGGGGCGCGGCACTGAAGCTTTCTTT CASRDRGRGTEAFF
TRBJ2-1 TRBV27 NA NA TGTGCCAGCAGTTTATCTTCCGCCTACAATGAGCAGTTCTTC CASSLSSAYNEQFF
TRBJ1-1 TRBV27 TRBD1 few TGTGCCAGCAGCCCAGGGACAGGGTTCGTCGCTGAAGCTTTCTTT CASSPGTGFVAEAFF
TRBJ2-7 TRBV10-1 NA few TGCGCCAGCAGTGAGCCAGGGCGACACGAGCAGTACTTC CASSEPGRHEQYF
TRBJ1-1 TRBV4-2 NA NA TGTGCCAGCAGCCAAACGGGACGGGGGGGGACTGAAGCTTTCTTT CASSQTGRGGTEAFF
TRBJ2-7 TRBV28 TRBD1 NA TGTGCCAGCAGTGATAGGACAGGTTATAGCTCCTACGAGCAGTACTTC CASSDRTGYSSYEQYF
TRBJ2-7 TRBV5-1 NA NA TGCGCCAGCAGCTTGGTATCGGGCTACGAGCAGTACTTC CASSLVSGYEQYF
TRBJ1-1 TRBV2 TRBD1 NA TGTGCCAGCAGAGTGACAGGGCGGTTCACTGAAGCTTTCTTT CASRVTGRFTEAFF
TRBJ2-4 TRBV4-2 TRBD2 NA TGTGCCAGCAGCCAGGCTACTAGCGCCCGTGATAGGGCCAAAAACATTCAGTACTTC CASSQATSARDRAKNIQYF
TRBJ2-3 TRBV11-3 NA NA TGTGCCAGCAGCGCCCTAACAGGGTACTACACAGATACGCAGTATTTT CASSALTGYYTDTQYF
TRBJ2-3 TRBV11-2 TRBD2 NA TGTGCCAGCAGCTTATCCCGGACTAGACGCACAGATACGCAGTATTTT CASSLSRTRRTDTQYF
TRBJ1-4 TRBV4-2 NA NA TGTGCCAGCAGGCTGAGAGTCCGGGACAACGGAAATGAAAAACTGTTTTTT CASRLRVRDNGNEKLFF
TRBJ2-1 TRBV2 NA once TGTGCCAGCAGTGGCACTAGCTGGTGGAATGAGCAGTTCTTC CASSGTSWWNEQFF
TRBJ2-1 TRBV4-2 NA NA TGTGCCAGCAGCCAAGTATCTTTTCCGGGGTCCTACAATGAGCAGTTCTTC CASSQVSFPGSYNEQFF
TRBJ2-1 TRBV30 TRBD1 NA TGTGCCTGGGGCCATAAAGACAGGGGCCATTACAATGAGCAGTTCTTC CAWGHKDRGHYNEQFF
TRBJ1-1 TRBV27 NA few TGTGCCAGCAGCCCGTCAAGGGGGAGTACTGAAGCTTTCTTT CASSPSRGSTEAFF
TRBJ1-6 TRBV27 NA NA TGTGCCAGCAGCTCTTCCGGACAAACTAATTCACCCCTCCACTTT CASSSSGQTNSPLHF
TRBJ1-2 TRBV6-5 TRBD1 NA TGTGCCAGCAGTTTGAACAGGGGTAGAGGAGGCTACACCTTC CASSLNRGRGGYTF
TRBJ1-1 TRBV6-5 NA once TGTGCCAGCAGTTACGTTTCCGCATCGAGAACTGAAGCTTTCTTT CASSYVSASRTEAFF
TRBJ1-1 TRBV7-9 NA once TGTTCCAGCAGCTCCACATCTACGGGGACTGAAGCTTTCTTT CSSSSTSTGTEAFF
TRBJ2-1 TRBV7-9 NA NA TGTTCCAGCAGCGTTGCTAGTACCCTTACTGAGCAGTTCTTC CSSSVASTLTEQFF
TRBJ2-4 TRBV7-2 TRBD1 NA TGTGCCAGCAGCTCACAGGGGACCATTCAGTACTTC CASSSQGTIQYF
TRBJ2-3 TRBV27 NA once TGTGCCAGCAGTTTTTTATATAGCGGCAGCACAGATACGCAGTATTTT CASSFLYSGSTDTQYF
TRBJ1-4 TRBV2 TRBD1 NA TGTGCCTCGTCCGGGACAGGGGGCGGACAAGAGGTGTTTTTT CASSGTGGGQEVFF
TRBJ2-7 TRBV18 TRBD2 NA TGTGCCAGCTCACCCCAGACTAGCGGGAGTGGGCGTCTCTTCTACGAGCAGTACTTC CASSPQTSGSGRLFYEQYF
TRBJ2-7 TRBV10-1 NA NA TGCGCCAGCAGCCGAGGGGGTCCATCCTACGAGCAGTACTTC CASSRGGPSYEQYF
TRBJ1-3 TRBV5-1 NA NA TGCGCCAGCAGCTTGGCCGGGAGCCTATCTGGAAACACCATATATTTT CASSLAGSLSGNTIYF
TRBJ2-7 TRBV19 NA NA TGTGCCAGTAGGGGCGTCCTGGAGCAGTACTTC CASRGVLEQYF
TRBJ2-3 TRBV6-1 NA once TGTGCCAGCAGTGAAATTAGCGCCTATACGCAGTATTTT CASSEISAYTQYF
TRBJ1-1 TRBV9 TRBD1 few TGTGCCAGCAGCGTAGACTCAGGGGGTGGCACTGAAGCTTTCTTT CASSVDSGGGTEAFF
TRBJ2-5 TRBV5-1 TRBD1 NA TGCGCCAGCAGCGGACAGGGGGTTTGGGAGCAGTACTTC CASSGQGVWEQYF
TRBJ1-2 TRBV6-5 NA NA TGTGCCAGCAGTTACACCCGGGCAGGGGAACGTGGCTACACCTTC CASSYTRAGERGYTF
TRBJ1-1 TRBV6-6 NA few TGTGCCAGCAGTTACCAGGGGATGAACACTGAAGCTTTCTTT CASSYQGMNTEAFF
TRBJ2-1 TRBV5-1 NA NA TGCGCCAGCAGCGGACAGTACAATGAGCAGTTCTTC CASSGQYNEQFF
TRBJ1-6 TRBV5-4 NA NA TGTGCCAGCAGCTTGGTAGGCGGGAGCTCCTATAATTCACCCCTCCACTTT CASSLVGGSSYNSPLHF
TRBJ2-7 TRBV30 TRBD2 few TGTGCCTGGAGTGGAAGTAGCGGGAGGAAGTACTTC CAWSGSSGRKYF
TRBJ2-2 TRBV27 NA NA TGTGCCAGCACGCGACGGAGTCAGAACACCGGGGAGCTGTTTTTT CASTRRSQNTGELFF
TRBJ2-5 TRBV5-1 NA NA TGCGCCAGCAGCTTTGGGGAGACTACTGCCCCAGAGACCCAGTACTTC CASSFGETTAPETQYF
TRBJ1-3 TRBV28 NA NA TGTGCCACCTCAATATGGGGAGACACCATATATTTT CATSIWGDTIYF
TRBJ2-7 TRBV18 NA NA TGTGCCAGCTCACCCGGGAGGGGGCGTCTCGAGCAGTACTTC CASSPGRGRLEQYF
TRBJ1-1 TRBV7-9 TRBD1 NA TGTTCCAGCAGCTTTATATTCGGACAGGGGAACACTGAAGCTTTCTTT CSSSFIFGQGNTEAFF
TRBJ1-4 TRBV7-2 TRBD1 NA TGTGCCAGCAGCTTAGTCGGGACAGGGAGATGGGGAAGTGAAAAACTGTTTTTT CASSLVGTGRWGSEKLFF
TRBJ2-2 TRBV27 TRBD2 NA TGTGCCAGCGGAATGTTTGGGCTAGCGGAGAACACCGGGGAGCTGTTTTTT CASGMFGLAENTGELFF
TRBJ2-1 TRBV6-5 TRBD1 NA TGTGCCAGCAGTTACCGGGACAGGGGCTACAATGAGCAGTTCTTC CASSYRDRGYNEQFF
TRBJ2-7 TRBV30 NA NA TGTGCCTGGAGTGTTTTAACGGGGTCTAGGGAGCAGTACTTC CAWSVLTGSREQYF
TRBJ1-1 TRBV7-9 NA NA TGTTCCTTAGGGGCTACGAACACTGAAGCTTTCTTT CSLGATNTEAFF